Shown below are 14 T cell receptor beta chains from a single sample sequenced in a study of PD-1 blockade in classical Hodgkin lymphoma. The time point: cycle 4 day 1 (C4D1), after less than 7 weeks of nivolumab. Following autologous stem cell transplantation, relapse occurred in every patient, and exposure to brentuximab vedotin varied. The repertoire was sequenced with immunoSEQ multiplex PCR; TCRdb's copy has only in-frame clones and lacks some. The top ten hold around 9.8% of the sample, which has tens of thousands of clones, 77% seen once. The sequenced sample was peripheral blood mononuclear cells (PBMCs), obtained before the fourth cycle of nivolumab. The receptors were sampled from a human donor with classical Hodgkin lymphoma.

The chain employs TRBV6-5 and TRBJ2-5, with 9 bases fitting TRBD1. Germline assignment: CDR1 MNHEY and CDR2 SVGAGI. The CDR3 is 16 residues long. J was trimmed by 2 bases and V by 2 bases; bases with no gene match: 6. CDR3 DNA sequence: TGTGCCAGCAGTTACCTGGACAGGGGATCGCAAGAGACCCAGTACTTC. It codes for CASSYLDRGSQETQYF.

The V call is TRBV27, the J call TRBJ2-2; D might be TRBD2 (5 bases). Trimming took off 2 bases at V and 3 bases at J, with 7 bases between the two ends. Germline CDR1 reads MNHEY; CDR2 reads SMNVEV (reference sequence). The CDR3 has 14 residues. The CDR3, as DNA: TGTGCCAGCAGTTTAAGCGGTTACACCGGGGAGCTGTTTTTT. It specifies CASSLSGYTGELFF.

The V call is TRBV15, the J call TRBJ2-2, with D hard to call. V was pared by 3 bases and J by 6 bases, with 17 bases between. Germline assignment: CDR1 LNHNV and CDR2 YYDKDF (reference sequence). The CDR3 has 16 amino acids. The CDR3 DNA is TGTGCCACCAGCAGCAGATTGGATCCGTCCGCCGGGGAGCTGTTTTTT. Protein sequence: CATSSRLDPSAGELFF.

The CDR3, as DNA: TGTGCCAGCAGCCCGGAGGGCGGTAGAGAGACCCAGTACTTC. Encoded protein: CASSPEGGRETQYF. V is TRBV7-2 and J is TRBJ2-5; D is possibly TRBD2 (6 bases). This CDR3 has 14 residues. The ends were cut back, 5 bases at V and 4 bases at J, with 14 bases in the middle. Germline V gene lookup returns CDR1 SGHTA and CDR2 FQGNSA. The full variable domain, in which reference TRBV7-2 and TRBJ2-5 provide the parts outside the CDR3, is GAGVSQSPSNKVTEKGKDVELRCDPISGHTALYWYRQSLGQGLEFLIYFQGNSAPDKSGLPSDRFSAERTGGSVSTLTIQRTQQEDSAVYLCASSPEGGRETQYFGPGTRLLVL.

This rearrangement joins TRBV5-8 to TRBJ2-3; the D gene is possibly TRBD2 (6 bases). In germline, CDR1 is SGHTS, CDR2 YDEGEE. V gave up 4 bases and J gave up 1 base, with 10 bases separating them. This CDR3 has 14 residues. The CDR3 protein is CASSGGRGTDTQYF. The CDR3 bases are TGTGCCAGCAGCGGAGGGCGGGGCACAGATACGCAGTATTTT.

The chain links TRBV7-2 to TRBJ1-3; D remains ambiguous. The CDR3 is 14 amino acids. V was trimmed by 3 bases and J by 0 bases, leaving 6 bases between them. Germline V CDR1 and CDR2: SGHTA, FQGNSA. In DNA form, the CDR3 reads TGTGCCAGCAGCTTCAGTTACTCTGGAAACACCATATATTTT. As protein: CASSFSYSGNTIYF.

The V gene is TRBV28, the J gene TRBJ2-5; D not resolved. V lost 7 bases and J lost 1, with 16 bases in between. Germline V lookup: CDR1 MDHEN, CDR2 SYDVKM. This CDR3 is built from 15 residues. This CDR3 is CASNFQGPAQETQYF. The CDR3 coding sequence is TGTGCCAGCAATTTTCAAGGGCCAGCCCAAGAGACCCAGTACTTC.

The chain is built from TRBV19 and TRBJ2-1; D is ambiguous. The CDR3 sequence is 11 residues long. V was cut by 4 bases and J by 6 bases, with 4 bases left in between. Germline CDR1 is LNHDA and CDR2 is SQIVND (reference sequence). CDR3 residues: CASSTFNEQFF. The CDR3 DNA reads as TGTGCCAGTAGTACCTTCAATGAGCAGTTCTTC. The full variable domain, completed using reference TRBV19 and TRBJ2-1, is DGGITQSPKYLFRKEGQNVTLSCEQNLNHDAMYWYRQDPGQGLRLIYYSQIVNDFQKGDIAEGYSVSREKKESFPLTVTSAQKNPTAFYLCASSTFNEQFFGPGTRLTVL.

The chain carries TRBV29-1 and TRBJ1-2; 11 nucleotides match TRBD1. The CDR3 extends over 13 amino acids. Germline CDR1 is SQVTM and CDR2 is ANQGSEA. V lost 7 bases to trimming and J lost 1 base; unmatched junction nucleotides: 2. The CDR3 loop reads CSAGTGGNYGYTF. The CDR3 DNA reads TGCAGCGCTGGGACAGGGGGTAACTATGGCTACACCTTC.

This chain joins TRBV2 and TRBJ2-1; D is unclear. V dropped 6 bases and J dropped 8 bases, with 11 bases sitting between them. The length of the CDR3 is 12 residues. Germline V gives CDR1 SNHLY, CDR2 FYNNEI. The CDR3 spells CASREWIDEQFF. The CDR3 nucleotides read TGTGCCAGCAGAGAGTGGATCGATGAGCAGTTCTTC.

The rearrangement joins TRBV19 to TRBJ1-1; D is uncertain. This CDR3 is 14 amino acids long. Trimming took off 1 base at V and 3 bases at J, with 9 bases between the two ends. Germline CDR1 and CDR2: LNHDA and SQIVND (reference sequence). The CDR3 nucleotides are TGTGCCAGTAGTATAGGGTTTTATGACACTGAAGCTTTCTTT. As protein: CASSIGFYDTEAFF.

The chain uses TRBV5-4 and TRBJ2-3; D unresolved. The CDR3 extends over 14 amino acids. The germline V gene encodes CDR1 SGHNT and CDR2 YYREEE (reference sequence). With 0 bases removed from V and 4 bases from J, the gap between germline ends came to 9 bases. In DNA, the CDR3 is TGTGCCAGCAGCTTGGGGGAAGAGGCAGATACGCAGTATTTT. Translation gives CASSLGEEADTQYF.

The chain couples TRBV7-2 to TRBJ2-7; a possible D gene is TRBD2 (6 bases). Trimming removed 3 bases from V and 6 bases from J, with 15 bases in between. The CDR3 runs to 14 residues. Germline lookup yields CDR1 SGHTA and CDR2 FQGNSA. The CDR3: CASSFRDLPTEQYF. CDR3 DNA sequence: TGTGCCAGCAGCTTCAGGGACTTGCCGACCGAGCAGTACTTC.

The V call is TRBV9, the J call TRBJ2-4, with 8 bases matching TRBD1. Germline CDR1 SGDLS, CDR2 YYNGEE. J lost 12 bases, V lost 3 bases, and 11 bases had no gene match. CDR3 length: 14 amino acids. The CDR3 DNA is TGTGCCAGCAGCGCCCGCTCCGGGACAGGCGGTCAGTACTTC. Its protein is CASSARSGTGGQYF.